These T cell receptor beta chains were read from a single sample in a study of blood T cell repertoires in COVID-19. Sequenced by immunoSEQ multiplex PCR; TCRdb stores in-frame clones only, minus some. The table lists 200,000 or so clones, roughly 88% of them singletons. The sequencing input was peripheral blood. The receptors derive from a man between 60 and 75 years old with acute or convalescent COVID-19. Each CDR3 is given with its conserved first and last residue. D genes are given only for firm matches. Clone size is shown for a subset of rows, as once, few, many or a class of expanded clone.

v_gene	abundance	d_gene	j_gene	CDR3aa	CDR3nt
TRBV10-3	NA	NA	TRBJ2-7	CANSRESTYEQYF	TGTGCCAACAGCCGGGAGTCCACCTACGAGCAGTACTTC
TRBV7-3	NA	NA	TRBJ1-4	CASRPGQTTNEKLFF	TGTGCCAGCAGACCAGGACAGACAACTAATGAAAAACTGTTTTTT
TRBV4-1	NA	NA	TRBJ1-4	CASSRGPFEKLFF	TGCGCCAGCAGCCGGGGCCCGTTTGAAAAACTGTTTTTT
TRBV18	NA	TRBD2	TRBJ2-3	CASSPPSGAADTQYF	TGTGCCAGCTCACCACCGAGCGGGGCGGCAGATACGCAGTATTTT
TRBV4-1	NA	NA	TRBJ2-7	CASSQARDGTYEQYF	TGCGCCAGCAGCCAAGCGCGCGACGGGACCTACGAGCAGTACTTC
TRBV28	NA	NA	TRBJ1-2	CASGVANYGYTF	TGTGCCAGTGGTGTCGCGAACTATGGCTACACCTTC
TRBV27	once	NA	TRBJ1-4	CASSPYGAGEEKLFF	TGTGCCAGCAGTCCGTACGGGGCAGGGGAGGAAAAACTGTTTTTT
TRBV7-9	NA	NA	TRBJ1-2	CASSLVQGGGYTF	TGTGCCAGCAGCTTAGTACAGGGCGGGGGCTACACCTTC
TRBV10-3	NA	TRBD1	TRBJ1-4	CAIRSDRVGEKLFF	TGTGCCATCAGATCCGACAGGGTCGGCGAAAAACTGTTTTTT
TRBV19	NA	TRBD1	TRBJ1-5	CASTTGVGSYANQPQHF	TGTGCCAGTACGACAGGGGTGGGTAGCTATGCCAATCAGCCCCAGCATTTT
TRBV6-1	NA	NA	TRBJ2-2	CASSEWRWNTGELFF	TGTGCCAGCAGTGAATGGCGGTGGAACACCGGGGAGCTGTTTTTT
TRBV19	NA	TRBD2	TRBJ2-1	CASSRQVAGASYNEQFF	TGTGCCAGTAGCCGTCAGGTAGCGGGAGCCTCCTACAATGAGCAGTTCTTC
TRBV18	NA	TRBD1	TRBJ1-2	CASSPIQGSSRRNYGYTF	TGTGCCAGCTCACCCATACAGGGGTCTTCGAGGCGTAACTATGGCTACACCTTC
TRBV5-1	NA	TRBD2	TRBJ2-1	CASSLTSGNNEQFF	TGCGCCAGCAGCCTGACTAGCGGAAACAATGAGCAGTTCTTC
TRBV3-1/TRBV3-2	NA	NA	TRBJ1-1	CASSQWTPNTEAFF	TGTGCCAGCAGCCAGTGGACACCGAACACTGAAGCTTTCTTT
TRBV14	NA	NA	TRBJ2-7	CASSQDRTYEQYF	TGTGCCAGCAGCCAAGACAGGACCTACGAGCAGTACTTC
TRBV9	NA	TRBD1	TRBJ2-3	CASSWEGGADTQYF	TGTGCCAGCAGCTGGGAAGGGGGCGCAGATACGCAGTATTTT
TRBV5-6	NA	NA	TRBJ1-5	CASSFLNQPQHF	TGTGCCAGCAGCTTCCTTAATCAGCCCCAGCATTTT
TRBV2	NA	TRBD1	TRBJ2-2	CASSNSGQGAGELFF	TGTGCCAGTTCAAACTCCGGACAGGGGGCCGGGGAGCTGTTTTTT
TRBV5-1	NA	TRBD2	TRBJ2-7	CASSLGGGRSSEQYF	TGCGCCAGCAGCTTGGGCGGCGGGAGATCTTCCGAGCAGTACTTC
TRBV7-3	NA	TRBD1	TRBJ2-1	CASSFRYSSETGASLLNNEQFF	TGTGCCAGCAGCTTTCGCTACTCCTCCGAGACAGGGGCCTCCCTACTTAACAATGAGCAGTTCTTC
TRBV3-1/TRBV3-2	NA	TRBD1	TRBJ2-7	CASSRDRAYEQYF	TGTGCCAGCAGCCGCGACAGGGCTTACGAGCAGTACTTC
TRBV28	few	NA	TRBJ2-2	CASSPANQARNTGELFF	TGTGCCAGCAGTCCCGCGAACCAAGCCCGGAACACCGGGGAGCTGTTTTTT
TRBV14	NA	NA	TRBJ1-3	CASTPGGNTIYF	TGTGCCAGCACCCCCGGGGGAAACACCATATATTTT
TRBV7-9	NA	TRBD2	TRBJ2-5	CASSLGGLAAPETQYF	TGTGCCAGCAGCTTAGGGGGACTAGCGGCACCAGAGACCCAGTACTTC
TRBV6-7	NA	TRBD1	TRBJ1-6	CASSYGAGGARYSPLHF	TGTGCCAGCAGTTACGGGGCAGGGGGCGCACGTTATTCACCCCTCCACTTT
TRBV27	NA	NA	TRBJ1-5	CASSSGGGSNQPQHF	TGTGCCAGCAGCTCGGGGGGCGGGAGCAATCAGCCCCAGCATTTT
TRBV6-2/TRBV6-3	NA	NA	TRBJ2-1	CASSRTGLSYNEQFF	TGTGCCAGCAGTCGGACTGGACTCTCCTACAATGAGCAGTTCTTC
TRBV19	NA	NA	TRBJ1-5	CASQPSHRVGQPQHF	TGTGCCAGTCAGCCCAGTCACAGGGTCGGTCAGCCCCAGCATTTT
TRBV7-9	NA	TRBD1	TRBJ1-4	CASSIRTGQIEKLFF	TGTGCCAGCAGCATCCGGACAGGGCAGATTGAAAAACTGTTTTTT
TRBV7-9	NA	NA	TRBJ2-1	CASSATSLLTEQFF	TGTGCCAGCAGCGCTACGTCGCTACTGACAGAGCAGTTCTTC
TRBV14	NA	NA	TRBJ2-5	CASSRLSQTQYF	TGTGCCAGCAGCCGGCTTAGCCAGACCCAGTACTTC
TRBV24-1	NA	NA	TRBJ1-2	CATSDSSAGNSDGYTF	TGTGCCACCAGTGATTCTTCGGCCGGGAATTCGGATGGCTACACCTTC
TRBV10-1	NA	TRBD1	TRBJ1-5	CASSYGQGYNQPQHF	TGCGCCAGCAGTTACGGACAGGGCTACAATCAGCCCCAGCATTTT
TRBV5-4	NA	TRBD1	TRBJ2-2	CASSLAGTGLSPGELFF	TGTGCCAGCAGCTTGGCCGGGACAGGTTTATCGCCCGGGGAGCTGTTTTTT
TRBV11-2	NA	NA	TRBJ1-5	CASSSHQGPNQPQHF	TGTGCCAGCAGCTCACACCAGGGGCCCAATCAGCCCCAGCATTTT
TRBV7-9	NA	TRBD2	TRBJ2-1	CASSLVGLGYNEQFF	TGTGCCAGCAGCTTAGTAGGACTAGGTTACAATGAGCAGTTCTTC
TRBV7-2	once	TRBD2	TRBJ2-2	CASSLSGGRVGELFF	TGTGCCAGCAGCTTATCCGGCGGGAGGGTCGGGGAGCTGTTTTTT
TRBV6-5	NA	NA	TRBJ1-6	CASSPSGDNSPLHF	TGTGCCAGCAGTCCCTCAGGGGATAATTCACCCCTCCACTTT
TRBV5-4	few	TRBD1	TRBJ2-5	CASSSQGAGETQYF	TGTGCCAGCAGCTCACAGGGGGCCGGGGAGACCCAGTACTTC
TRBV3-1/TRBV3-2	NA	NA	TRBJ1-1	CASSQRNTEAFF	TGTGCCAGCAGCCAGAGGAACACTGAAGCTTTCTTT
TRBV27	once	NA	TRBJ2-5	CASSIPGAQETQYF	TGTGCCAGCAGTATTCCGGGAGCCCAAGAGACCCAGTACTTC
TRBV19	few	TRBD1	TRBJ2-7	CASSTDRGRGVYEQYF	TGTGCCAGTAGTACCGACAGGGGGCGAGGGGTCTACGAGCAGTACTTC
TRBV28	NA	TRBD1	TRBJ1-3	CASSLGQSGNTIYF	TGTGCCAGCAGTTTGGGACAGTCTGGAAACACCATATATTTT
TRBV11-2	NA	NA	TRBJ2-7	CASKRQAYEQYF	TGTGCCAGCAAAAGGCAGGCCTACGAGCAGTACTTC